The rows below give T cell receptor beta chains drawn from one sample of a study of cytomegalovirus exposure and HLA in healthy donors. Sequenced by immunoSEQ multiplex PCR; TCRdb stores in-frame clones only, minus some. The table lists roughly 100,000 clones, 63% of them singletons. The sequenced material came from PBMCs. Receptor source: a human donor in good health. Both conserved end residues are part of each CDR3. Each record gives: clone size, V gene, J gene, D gene, CDR3 protein, CDR3 DNA. A D gene is named only where the DNA matches it firmly. A clone size is listed for some rows: how often the clone was seen (once, few, many), or a class if it is expanded.

-	TRBV6-6	TRBJ2-3	-	CASGYEDNTDTQYF	TGTGCCAGCGGTTATGAGGACAACACAGATACGCAGTATTTT
-	TRBV5-6	TRBJ1-2	TRBD1	CAGSSGDRDYGYTF	TGTGCCGGCAGCTCCGGGGACAGGGACTATGGCTACACCTTC
-	TRBV7-9	TRBJ1-5	-	CASSTGFQPQHF	TGTGCCAGCAGCACAGGGTTCCAGCCCCAGCATTTT
-	TRBV29-1	TRBJ1-1	TRBD1	CSALAGDSAEAFF	TGCAGCGCCCTGGCTGGGGACAGCGCTGAAGCTTTCTTT
-	TRBV2	TRBJ1-4	TRBD1	CASSQDRQPNEKLFF	TGTGCCAGCAGCCAGGACAGGCAACCTAATGAAAAACTGTTTTTT
-	TRBV15	TRBJ2-5	TRBD2	CATSIQREWKTQYF	TGTGCCACCAGCATACAGCGGGAGTGGAAGACCCAGTACTTC
-	TRBV9	TRBJ2-1	-	CASSAEIQRHNEQFF	TGTGCCAGCAGCGCAGAGATCCAGAGGCACAATGAGCAGTTCTTC
-	TRBV4-1	TRBJ2-3	TRBD2	CASSQGPGLAGITDTQYF	TGCGCCAGCAGCCAAGGGCCGGGGCTAGCGGGGATCACAGATACGCAGTATTTT
-	TRBV6-1	TRBJ1-5	TRBD1	CASRGDRLSNQPQHF	TGTGCCAGCAGGGGGGACAGGCTGAGCAATCAGCCCCAGCATTTT
-	TRBV27	TRBJ1-2	-	CASRPRLDGAIYGYTF	TGTGCCAGCAGACCCCGCCTAGACGGAGCAATCTATGGCTACACCTTC
-	TRBV4-2	TRBJ2-1	TRBD2	CASSPFSGSLYYNEQFF	TGTGCCAGCAGCCCCTTTAGCGGGAGCCTCTACTACAATGAGCAGTTCTTC
-	TRBV27	TRBJ2-7	-	CASRGAGPYEQYF	TGTGCCAGCAGGGGTGCAGGCCCCTACGAGCAGTACTTC
few	TRBV19	TRBJ1-5	TRBD1	CASSPGGDYQPQHF	TGTGCCAGTAGCCCAGGGGGTGATTATCAGCCCCAGCATTTT
-	TRBV6-5	TRBJ2-5	TRBD1	CASSRTGGEQYF	TGTGCCAGCAGTAGGACAGGAGGAGAGCAGTACTTC
few	TRBV18	TRBJ2-2	TRBD2	CASSRLAGGTNTGELFF	TGTGCCAGCTCCCGACTAGCGGGAGGAACGAACACCGGGGAGCTGTTTTTT
-	TRBV7-9	TRBJ2-7	-	CASSRQSRPYEQYF	TGTGCCAGCAGCCGACAGTCCAGGCCCTACGAGCAGTACTTC
-	TRBV2	TRBJ1-5	TRBD1	CASRRGTGRRGNQPQHF	TGTGCCAGCAGACGGGGGACAGGGCGTCGGGGCAATCAGCCCCAGCATTTT
few	TRBV4-1	TRBJ2-7	TRBD2	CASSPLTSASYEQYF	TGCGCCAGCAGCCCCCTGACTAGCGCCTCCTACGAGCAGTACTTC
-	TRBV19	TRBJ2-7	TRBD1	CASSIDSGTGFYEQYF	TGTGCCAGTAGTATAGACTCCGGGACAGGGTTTTACGAGCAGTACTTC
-	TRBV20-1	TRBJ2-7	-	CSLRGPSEQYF	TGCAGTCTAAGAGGCCCCAGCGAGCAGTACTTC
-	TRBV4-1	TRBJ1-2	TRBD1	CASSQDWTGDRYTF	TGCGCCAGCAGCCAAGATTGGACAGGAGATCGCTACACCTTC
once	TRBV29-1	TRBJ1-5	TRBD1	CSVEGRTGDPNQPQHF	TGCAGCGTTGAAGGTCGGACAGGGGATCCCAATCAGCCCCAGCATTTT
-	TRBV2	TRBJ2-7	-	CASGGRTETYEQYF	TGTGCCAGCGGGGGCCGGACAGAAACCTACGAGCAGTACTTC
-	TRBV5-1	TRBJ2-1	TRBD2	CASSLTSGTTNEQFF	TGCGCCAGCAGCTTAACTAGCGGGACTACCAATGAGCAGTTCTTC
-	TRBV19	TRBJ2-5	TRBD1	CASSSSRGLQETQYF	TGTGCCAGTAGTTCATCCAGGGGGCTTCAAGAGACCCAGTACTTC
-	TRBV5-1	TRBJ2-5	TRBD1	CASSSGQGFSETQYF	TGCGCCAGCAGCTCGGGACAGGGATTTTCAGAGACCCAGTACTTC
-	TRBV30	TRBJ2-3	TRBD2	CAWEGLAGVTDTQYF	TGTGCCTGGGAGGGACTAGCGGGAGTCACAGATACGCAGTATTTT
few	TRBV7-8	TRBJ2-1	-	CASSGGAGYSYNEQFF	TGTGCCAGCAGCGGCGGGGCAGGGTACTCCTACAATGAGCAGTTCTTC
few	TRBV6-5	TRBJ2-7	TRBD2	CASSSRLAGSYEQYF	TGTGCCAGCAGTTCGAGGCTAGCGGGGTCATACGAGCAGTACTTC
-	TRBV18	TRBJ1-1	-	CASSPIPAGALNTEAFF	TGTGCCAGCTCACCAATCCCGGCAGGGGCGCTTAACACTGAAGCTTTCTTT
-	TRBV4-2	TRBJ2-7	TRBD1	CASSQRQGENYEQYF	TGTGCCAGCAGCCAAAGGCAGGGGGAAAACTACGAGCAGTACTTC
-	TRBV5-8	TRBJ2-7	TRBD2	CASSLATGLGTTYEQYF	TGTGCCAGCAGCTTGGCTACGGGACTAGGAACAACCTACGAGCAGTACTTC
few	TRBV11-3	TRBJ2-3	TRBD2	CASSPGLADTQYF	TGTGCCAGCAGCCCGGGACTAGCAGATACGCAGTATTTT
-	TRBV4-1	TRBJ2-7	TRBD1	CASSHHPARGPGEQYF	TGCGCCAGCAGCCACCACCCGGCCAGGGGGCCTGGGGAGCAGTACTTC
-	TRBV28	TRBJ2-7	-	CASSLIQGTYEQYF	TGTGCCAGCAGTTTAATACAGGGAACCTACGAGCAGTACTTC
-	TRBV29-1	TRBJ1-2	TRBD1	CSVPRTGARGYTF	TGCAGCGTCCCCAGAACAGGGGCCCGGGGCTACACCTTC
-	TRBV7-9	TRBJ2-7	-	CASSLTYEQYF	TGTGCCAGCAGCTTAACTTACGAGCAGTACTTC
once	TRBV28	TRBJ2-3	TRBD2	CASSRRASGGDTQYF	TGTGCCAGCAGCCGCCGGGCTAGCGGGGGAGATACGCAGTATTTT
few	TRBV28	TRBJ1-1	TRBD1	CASSSGQSHTEAFF	TGTGCCAGCAGTTCGGGACAGTCACACACTGAAGCTTTCTTT
-	TRBV5-1	TRBJ2-1	TRBD2	CASRLAGGYEQFF	TGCGCCAGCAGGCTAGCGGGAGGCTATGAGCAGTTCTTC
-	TRBV18	TRBJ2-1	-	CASSPERDSQFF	TGTGCCAGCTCACCCGAACGGGACTCCCAGTTCTTC
-	TRBV7-9	TRBJ2-7	-	CSSSLEVYEQYF	TGTTCCAGCAGCCTTGAGGTCTACGAGCAGTACTTC